This T cell receptor beta chain was sequenced in a study of blood T cell repertoires in COVID-19. Across the study: Acute and convalescent COVID-19 samples came from the United States, Italy and Spain.

The CDR3 totals 14 residues. Trimming took 1 base from V and 14 from J; bases not matched to a gene: 11. Germline CDR1 and CDR2: MRHNA and SNTAGT. Source study methods: Amplification of reference gene primers provided the estimated nucleated cell counts. Measured with immunoSEQ multiplex PCR; TCRdb has only the in-frame clones, and not every one. From that table come the V and J calls and clone size; the DNA was used to work out D and trimming. The sample contains about 170,000 clones, roughly nine tenths of which appear only once. Enrolment of Seattle patients took place during active infection, and they were followed longitudinally.

The source of this sequence is a woman aged 60-75 years with COVID-19, enrolled during active disease. Sequenced input: peripheral blood. The rearrangement joins TRBV6-4 to TRBJ2-1, with 7 bases aligning to TRBD1. The CDR3 DNA reads as TGTGCCAGCAGTGACTTAGTAAGAGACAGGGCCAAGTTCTTC. This codes for CASSDLVRDRAKFF.